This T cell receptor beta chain was documented in a study of T cell responses to AZD1222 COVID-19 vaccine. The assay was immunoSEQ multiplex PCR, and TCRdb's table has in-frame clones only and misses some. The sample consists of approximately 140,000 clones, 90% to 95% of them appearing once. This CDR3 spans 15 amino acids. CDR1 is SGHTA and CDR2 is FQGNSA in the germline V gene. After removal of 4 bases from V and 8 bases from J, the junction contained 7 bases not matched to a gene. Study-level findings and limits: Donor demographics were predominantly white British with a female majority; clonal diversity may be underestimated.

As concerns this clone: Antigen unknown.

The material sequenced was peripheral blood, taken on day 0 of AZD1222 vaccination. This receptor was taken from an adult in good health. The rearrangement joins TRBV7-2 to TRBJ2-1, with 11 nucleotides matching TRBD2. The CDR3 DNA sequence: TGTGCCAGCAGCTCAGCCCGACTAGCGGGATATGAGCAGTTCTTC. Protein sequence: CASSSARLAGYEQFF.